The rows below give T cell receptor beta chains drawn from one sample of a study of blood T cell repertoires in COVID-19. The method was immunoSEQ multiplex PCR; TCRdb's version includes in-frame clones alone and lacks a portion of them. The table lists around 110,000 clones, about nine tenths of them singletons. Material: peripheral blood. Receptor source: a man aged 35-49 years with acute or convalescent COVID-19. The CDR3 runs from the conserved cysteine through the conserved F or W. The D gene is left open where the match is weak. The listing skips clone size in some rows; elsewhere it reads once, few, many or a size class.

j_gene: TRBJ2-1
v_gene: TRBV12-3/TRBV12-4
d_gene: TRBD2
abundance: .
CDR3aa: CASSLREGLEQFF
CDR3nt: TGTGCCAGCAGTTTACGGGAGGGCCTTGAGCAGTTCTTC

j_gene: TRBJ2-1
v_gene: TRBV11-3
d_gene: TRBD2
abundance: .
CDR3aa: CASSNPGLAGANEQFF
CDR3nt: TGTGCCAGCAGCAACCCAGGACTAGCGGGAGCTAATGAGCAGTTCTTC

j_gene: TRBJ1-5
v_gene: TRBV28
d_gene: .
abundance: .
CDR3aa: CASSLSGDGQPQHF
CDR3nt: TGTGCCAGCAGTTTATCAGGGGACGGGCAGCCCCAGCATTTT

j_gene: TRBJ1-2
v_gene: TRBV27
d_gene: TRBD1
abundance: .
CDR3aa: CASSRGQGVGGYTF
CDR3nt: TGTGCCAGCAGTAGGGGACAGGGGGTTGGTGGCTACACCTTC

j_gene: TRBJ1-5
v_gene: TRBV6-2/TRBV6-3
d_gene: .
abundance: .
CDR3aa: CASSYSGMPQHF
CDR3nt: TGTGCCAGCAGTTACTCCGGGATGCCCCAGCATTTT

j_gene: TRBJ2-5
v_gene: TRBV18
d_gene: .
abundance: .
CDR3aa: CASSPRGQETQYF
CDR3nt: TGTGCCAGCTCACCACGGGGGCAGGAGACCCAGTACTTC

j_gene: TRBJ2-1
v_gene: TRBV7-8
d_gene: TRBD2
abundance: .
CDR3aa: CASSGGLAGENEEQFF
CDR3nt: TGTGCCAGCAGCGGGGGACTAGCGGGGGAAAATGAGGAGCAGTTCTTC

j_gene: TRBJ1-2
v_gene: TRBV7-8
d_gene: TRBD1
abundance: once
CDR3aa: CAITHSDRGAGGYTF
CDR3nt: TGTGCCATAACCCATTCGGACAGGGGGGCAGGAGGCTACACCTTC

j_gene: TRBJ2-1
v_gene: TRBV13
d_gene: TRBD1
abundance: .
CDR3aa: CASSLLNRGLGNEQFF
CDR3nt: TGTGCCAGCAGCTTATTAAACAGGGGGCTAGGCAATGAGCAGTTCTTC

j_gene: TRBJ1-1
v_gene: TRBV21-1
d_gene: .
abundance: .
CDR3aa: CASSATGDDTEAFF
CDR3nt: TGTGCCAGCAGCGCAACAGGGGATGACACTGAAGCTTTCTTT

j_gene: TRBJ2-1
v_gene: TRBV7-2
d_gene: TRBD2
abundance: .
CDR3aa: CASSLGGSKDEQFF
CDR3nt: TGTGCCAGCAGCCTCGGGGGGAGTAAAGATGAGCAGTTCTTC

j_gene: TRBJ1-1
v_gene: TRBV18
d_gene: TRBD1
abundance: .
CDR3aa: CASSTPPTGITEAFF
CDR3nt: TGTGCCAGCTCAACGCCACCGACAGGGATCACTGAAGCTTTCTTT

j_gene: TRBJ2-1
v_gene: TRBV30
d_gene: TRBD1
abundance: once
CDR3aa: CAWRGDRSSYNEQFF
CDR3nt: TGTGCCTGGAGGGGGGACAGAAGCTCCTACAATGAGCAGTTCTTC

j_gene: TRBJ1-3
v_gene: TRBV30
d_gene: TRBD1
abundance: .
CDR3aa: CAWRQTGGFGNTIYF
CDR3nt: TGTGCCTGGAGACAAACAGGGGGCTTTGGAAACACCATATATTTT

j_gene: TRBJ2-3
v_gene: TRBV5-4
d_gene: TRBD1
abundance: .
CDR3aa: CASSLRDRGRDTQYF
CDR3nt: TGTGCCAGCAGCTTAAGGGACAGGGGAAGGGATACGCAGTATTTT

j_gene: TRBJ1-2
v_gene: TRBV10-3
d_gene: .
abundance: .
CDR3aa: CAITGGDLDGYTF
CDR3nt: TGTGCCATCACCGGCGGGGATTTGGACGGCTACACCTTC

j_gene: TRBJ1-1
v_gene: TRBV12-3/TRBV12-4
d_gene: .
abundance: .
CDR3aa: CASSQQRGAEAFF
CDR3nt: TGTGCCAGCAGTCAACAAAGAGGAGCTGAAGCTTTCTTT

j_gene: TRBJ1-1
v_gene: TRBV30
d_gene: .
abundance: once
CDR3aa: CAWRGGLNTEAFF
CDR3nt: TGTGCCTGGAGGGGGGGGCTGAACACTGAAGCTTTCTTT

j_gene: TRBJ1-2
v_gene: TRBV30
d_gene: .
abundance: .
CDR3aa: CAWSIGGEDGYTF
CDR3nt: TGTGCCTGGAGTATTGGGGGGGAAGATGGCTACACCTTC

j_gene: TRBJ2-3
v_gene: TRBV7-3
d_gene: TRBD2
abundance: .
CDR3aa: CASSLTGPGSSGGTTDTQYF
CDR3nt: TGTGCCAGCAGCTTAACGGGTCCGGGTAGCAGCGGGGGGACCACAGATACGCAGTATTTT

j_gene: TRBJ1-1
v_gene: TRBV11-2
d_gene: TRBD1
abundance: once
CDR3aa: CASSSSDRTNTEAFF
CDR3nt: TGTGCCAGCAGCTCTTCGGACAGGACAAACACTGAAGCTTTCTTT

j_gene: TRBJ2-1
v_gene: TRBV11-2
d_gene: TRBD2
abundance: .
CDR3aa: CASSPGASGGNEQFF
CDR3nt: TGTGCCAGCAGCCCGGGGGCTAGCGGGGGGAATGAGCAGTTCTTC

j_gene: TRBJ2-3
v_gene: TRBV7-3
d_gene: .
abundance: .
CDR3aa: CASSFGQYTDTQYF
CDR3nt: TGTGCCAGCAGCTTTGGACAATACACAGATACGCAGTATTTT

j_gene: TRBJ2-3
v_gene: TRBV13
d_gene: .
abundance: .
CDR3aa: CASSLRNGNRRYF
CDR3nt: TGTGCCAGCAGCTTAAGGAACGGGAATCGGCGGTATTTT

j_gene: TRBJ2-5
v_gene: TRBV27
d_gene: .
abundance: once
CDR3aa: CASSLTELETQYF
CDR3nt: TGTGCCAGCAGCCTGACAGAACTAGAGACCCAGTACTTC

j_gene: TRBJ2-2
v_gene: TRBV5-5
d_gene: .
abundance: .
CDR3aa: CASSTQGAGELFF
CDR3nt: TGTGCCAGCAGCACACAGGGCGCCGGGGAGCTGTTTTTT

j_gene: TRBJ2-5
v_gene: TRBV24-1
d_gene: .
abundance: .
CDR3aa: CATSRRGNQETQYF
CDR3nt: TGTGCCACCAGTCGGAGGGGAAACCAAGAGACCCAGTACTTC

j_gene: TRBJ2-3
v_gene: TRBV19
d_gene: .
abundance: .
CDR3aa: CASSLGGAEDTQYF
CDR3nt: TGTGCCAGTAGTTTGGGGGGGGCCGAAGATACGCAGTATTTT

j_gene: TRBJ1-2
v_gene: TRBV20-1
d_gene: .
abundance: .
CDR3aa: CSARSLYGYTF
CDR3nt: TGCAGTGCTAGATCTCTATATGGCTACACCTTC

j_gene: TRBJ2-6
v_gene: TRBV4-3
d_gene: .
abundance: once
CDR3aa: CASSHQPGAGANVLTF
CDR3nt: TGCGCCAGCAGCCACCAACCAGGGGCTGGGGCCAACGTCCTGACTTTC

j_gene: TRBJ2-7
v_gene: TRBV6-2/TRBV6-3
d_gene: TRBD1
abundance: .
CDR3aa: CASSPPGTGRDEQYF
CDR3nt: TGTGCCAGCAGTCCCCCCGGGACAGGAAGAGACGAGCAGTACTTC

j_gene: TRBJ2-2
v_gene: TRBV9
d_gene: TRBD2
abundance: few
CDR3aa: CASSVREFGELFF
CDR3nt: TGTGCCAGCAGCGTGCGGGAGTTCGGGGAGCTGTTTTTT

j_gene: TRBJ2-3
v_gene: TRBV15
d_gene: .
abundance: .
CDR3aa: CATSRDFQNTDTQYF
CDR3nt: TGTGCCACCAGCAGAGATTTCCAGAACACAGATACGCAGTATTTT

j_gene: TRBJ1-4
v_gene: TRBV6-5
d_gene: .
abundance: .
CDR3aa: CASRPPGAEKLFF
CDR3nt: TGTGCCAGCAGACCCCCGGGAGCTGAAAAACTGTTTTTT

j_gene: TRBJ2-1
v_gene: TRBV7-2
d_gene: .
abundance: .
CDR3aa: CASSLLGQGYEQFF
CDR3nt: TGTGCCAGCAGCTTACTCGGGCAGGGCTATGAGCAGTTCTTC

j_gene: TRBJ1-1
v_gene: TRBV5-1
d_gene: .
abundance: .
CDR3aa: CASSPLSGSTEAFF
CDR3nt: TGCGCCAGCAGTCCCCTCAGCGGGAGTACTGAAGCTTTCTTT

j_gene: TRBJ1-1
v_gene: TRBV4-1
d_gene: TRBD1
abundance: .
CDR3aa: CASSQRDRTNTEAFF
CDR3nt: TGCGCCAGCAGCCAGAGGGACAGAACAAACACTGAAGCTTTCTTT

j_gene: TRBJ2-1
v_gene: TRBV10-2
d_gene: .
abundance: many
CDR3aa: CASRAGNEQFF
CDR3nt: TGCGCCAGCAGAGCGGGCAATGAGCAGTTCTTC

j_gene: TRBJ1-1
v_gene: TRBV12-5
d_gene: TRBD1
abundance: many
CDR3aa: CASGLTHRGDTEAFF
CDR3nt: TGTGCTAGTGGTTTGACCCACAGGGGAGACACTGAAGCTTTCTTT

j_gene: TRBJ1-1
v_gene: TRBV18
d_gene: .
abundance: .
CDR3aa: CASSPPQNTEAFF
CDR3nt: TGTGCCAGCTCACCGCCACAGAACACTGAAGCTTTCTTT

j_gene: TRBJ2-7
v_gene: TRBV15
d_gene: TRBD1
abundance: .
CDR3aa: CATSMDRGIYEQYF
CDR3nt: TGTGCCACCAGCATGGACAGGGGGATCTACGAGCAGTACTTC

j_gene: TRBJ2-1
v_gene: TRBV15
d_gene: .
abundance: .
CDR3aa: CATSRGDIRGEQFF
CDR3nt: TGTGCCACCAGCAGAGGGGACATCCGCGGTGAGCAGTTCTTC

j_gene: TRBJ1-4
v_gene: TRBV7-6
d_gene: TRBD1
abundance: .
CDR3aa: CASSLPTGGIEKLFF
CDR3nt: TGTGCCAGCAGCCTCCCGACAGGGGGCATTGAAAAACTGTTTTTT

j_gene: TRBJ2-2
v_gene: TRBV5-1
d_gene: .
abundance: .
CDR3aa: CASSSLESTGELFF
CDR3nt: TGCGCCAGCAGCTCCCTGGAGAGCACCGGGGAGCTGTTTTTT

j_gene: TRBJ2-2
v_gene: TRBV13
d_gene: .
abundance: .
CDR3aa: CASSLEVWGQDTGELFF
CDR3nt: TGTGCCAGCAGCTTAGAGGTGTGGGGACAAGACACCGGGGAGCTGTTTTTT

j_gene: TRBJ2-2
v_gene: TRBV4-1
d_gene: .
abundance: .
CDR3aa: CASQNTGELFF
CDR3nt: TGCGCCAGCCAGAACACCGGGGAGCTGTTTTTT

j_gene: TRBJ1-6
v_gene: TRBV27
d_gene: .
abundance: .
CDR3aa: CATKKTDSISSPLHF
CDR3nt: TGTGCCACCAAGAAGACAGACTCCATTAGTTCACCCCTCCACTTT

j_gene: TRBJ1-2
v_gene: TRBV5-1
d_gene: .
abundance: .
CDR3aa: CASSSNGRGGYTF
CDR3nt: TGCGCCAGCAGCTCTAACGGAAGGGGAGGCTACACCTTC

j_gene: TRBJ1-5
v_gene: TRBV7-2
d_gene: TRBD1
abundance: once
CDR3aa: CASSFLDREDQPQHF
CDR3nt: TGTGCCAGCAGCTTCCTGGACAGGGAGGATCAGCCCCAGCATTTT

j_gene: TRBJ1-2
v_gene: TRBV19
d_gene: .
abundance: .
CDR3aa: CASSIVGGGGYGYTF
CDR3nt: TGTGCCAGTAGTATCGTTGGGGGGGGTGGCTATGGCTACACCTTC

j_gene: TRBJ1-2
v_gene: TRBV24-1
d_gene: TRBD1
abundance: .
CDR3aa: CATSDPGTGSSYTF
CDR3nt: TGTGCCACCAGTGACCCGGGGACAGGGTCGAGCTACACCTTC

j_gene: TRBJ1-2
v_gene: TRBV19
d_gene: .
abundance: .
CDR3aa: CASSIGQAAGYTF
CDR3nt: TGTGCCAGTAGTATTGGCCAAGCGGCGGGCTACACCTTC

j_gene: TRBJ1-5
v_gene: TRBV18
d_gene: TRBD1
abundance: .
CDR3aa: CASSPTAPGQGSNQPQHF
CDR3nt: TGTGCCAGCTCACCCACCGCTCCGGGACAGGGGAGCAATCAGCCCCAGCATTTT

j_gene: TRBJ2-3
v_gene: TRBV5-1
d_gene: .
abundance: once
CDR3aa: CASRLDRERDTQYF
CDR3nt: TGCGCCAGCAGACTGGACCGGGAGCGTGATACGCAGTATTTT

j_gene: TRBJ1-5
v_gene: TRBV19
d_gene: TRBD1
abundance: .
CDR3aa: CASSRDRNQPQHF
CDR3nt: TGTGCCAGTAGTAGGGACAGGAATCAGCCCCAGCATTTT

j_gene: TRBJ1-4
v_gene: TRBV19
d_gene: .
abundance: .
CDR3aa: CASSIVHRGEKLFF
CDR3nt: TGTGCCAGTAGTATAGTCCATAGAGGTGAAAAACTGTTTTTT

j_gene: TRBJ1-5
v_gene: TRBV6-5
d_gene: TRBD1
abundance: .
CDR3aa: CASSRDRVDQPQHF
CDR3nt: TGTGCCAGCAGCCGGGACAGGGTGGATCAGCCCCAGCATTTT

j_gene: TRBJ1-5
v_gene: TRBV7-2
d_gene: .
abundance: .
CDR3aa: CASSLASRFDSNQPQHF
CDR3nt: TGTGCCAGCAGCTTAGCGTCGCGGTTCGATAGCAATCAGCCCCAGCATTTT

j_gene: TRBJ1-1
v_gene: TRBV29-1
d_gene: TRBD1
abundance: .
CDR3aa: CSVELSRGIGAFF
CDR3nt: TGCAGCGTTGAATTATCCAGGGGGATAGGGGCTTTCTTT

j_gene: TRBJ1-1
v_gene: TRBV12-3/TRBV12-4
d_gene: .
abundance: .
CDR3aa: CASSFRENTEAFF
CDR3nt: TGTGCCAGCAGTTTCAGGGAGAACACTGAAGCTTTCTTT